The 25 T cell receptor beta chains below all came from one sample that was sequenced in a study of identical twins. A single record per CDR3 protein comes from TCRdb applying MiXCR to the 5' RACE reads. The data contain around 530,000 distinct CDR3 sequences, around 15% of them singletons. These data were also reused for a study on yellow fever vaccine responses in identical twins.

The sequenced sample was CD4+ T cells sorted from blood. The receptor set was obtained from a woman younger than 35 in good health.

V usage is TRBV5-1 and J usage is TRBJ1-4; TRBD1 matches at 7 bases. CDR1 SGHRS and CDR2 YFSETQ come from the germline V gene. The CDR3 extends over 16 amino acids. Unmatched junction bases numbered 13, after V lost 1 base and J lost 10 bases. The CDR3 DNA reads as TGCGCCAGCAGCTTGTCGGGTACGACAGGGCCCGGAAAACTGTTTTTT. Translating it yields CASSLSGTTGPGKLFF.

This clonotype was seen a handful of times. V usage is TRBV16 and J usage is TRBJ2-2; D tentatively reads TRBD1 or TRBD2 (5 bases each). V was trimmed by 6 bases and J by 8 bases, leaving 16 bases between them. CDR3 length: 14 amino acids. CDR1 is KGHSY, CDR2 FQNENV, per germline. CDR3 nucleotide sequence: TGTGCCAGCAGTTCCGGGACCACGTCAGGGGAGCTGTTTTTT. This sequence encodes CASSSGTTSGELFF.

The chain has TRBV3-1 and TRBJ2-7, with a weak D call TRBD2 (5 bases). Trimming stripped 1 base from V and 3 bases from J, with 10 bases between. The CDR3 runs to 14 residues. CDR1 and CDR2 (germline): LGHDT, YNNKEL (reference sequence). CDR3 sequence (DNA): TGTGCCAGCAGCCAAGGGGCCGGGATCTACGAGCAGTACGTC. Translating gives CASSQGAGIYEQYV.

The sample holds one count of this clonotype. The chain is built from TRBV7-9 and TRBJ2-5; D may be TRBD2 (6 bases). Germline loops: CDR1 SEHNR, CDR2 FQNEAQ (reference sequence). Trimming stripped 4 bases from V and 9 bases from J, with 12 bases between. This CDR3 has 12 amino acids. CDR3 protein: CASSSTREAQYF. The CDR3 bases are TGTGCCAGCAGCTCAACCAGGGAGGCCCAGTACTTC. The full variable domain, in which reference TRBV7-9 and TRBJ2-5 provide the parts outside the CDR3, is DTGVSQNPRHKITKRGQNVTFRCDPISEHNRLYWYRQTLGQGPEFLTYFQNEAQLEKSRLLSDRFSAERPKGSFSTLEIQRTEQGDSAMYLCASSSTREAQYFGPGTRLLVL.

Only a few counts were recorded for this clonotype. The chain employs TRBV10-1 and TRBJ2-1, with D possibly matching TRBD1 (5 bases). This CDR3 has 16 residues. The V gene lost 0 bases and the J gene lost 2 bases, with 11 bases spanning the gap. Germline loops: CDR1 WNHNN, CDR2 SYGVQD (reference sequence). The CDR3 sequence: CASSESSGAPYNEQFF. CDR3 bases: TGCGCCAGCAGTGAGTCGAGTGGGGCTCCCTACAATGAGCAGTTCTTC.

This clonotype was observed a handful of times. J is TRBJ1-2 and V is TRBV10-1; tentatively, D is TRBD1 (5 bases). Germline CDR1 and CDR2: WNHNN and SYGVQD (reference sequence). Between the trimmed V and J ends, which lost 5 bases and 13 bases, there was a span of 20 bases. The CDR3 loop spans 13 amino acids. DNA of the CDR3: TGCGCCAGCAGTAACACCGGGACGGACTTTCTCACCTTC. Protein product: CASSNTGTDFLTF.

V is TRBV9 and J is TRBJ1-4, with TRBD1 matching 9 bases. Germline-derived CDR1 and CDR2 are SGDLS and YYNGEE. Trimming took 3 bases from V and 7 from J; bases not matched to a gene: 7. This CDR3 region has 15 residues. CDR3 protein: CASSGSGTGSEKLFF. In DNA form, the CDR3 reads TGTGCCAGCAGCGGTTCCGGGACAGGGAGTGAAAAACTGTTTTTT. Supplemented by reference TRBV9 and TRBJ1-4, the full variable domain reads DSGVTQTPKHLITATGQRVTLRCSPRSGDLSVYWYQQSLDQGLQFLIQYYNGEERAKGNILERFSAQQFPDLHSELNLSSLELGDSALYFCASSGSGTGSEKLFFGSGTQLSVL.

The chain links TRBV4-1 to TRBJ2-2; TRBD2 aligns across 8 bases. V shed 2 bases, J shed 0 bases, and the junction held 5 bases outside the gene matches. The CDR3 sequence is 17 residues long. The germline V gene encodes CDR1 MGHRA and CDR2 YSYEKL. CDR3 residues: CASSQPPGLANTGELFF. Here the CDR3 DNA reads TGCGCCAGCAGCCAACCTCCGGGACTAGCGAACACCGGGGAGCTGTTTTTT.

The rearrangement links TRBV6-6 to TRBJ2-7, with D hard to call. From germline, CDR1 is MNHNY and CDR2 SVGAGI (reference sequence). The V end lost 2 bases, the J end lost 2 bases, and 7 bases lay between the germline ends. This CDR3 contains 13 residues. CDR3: CASSYQQTYEQYV. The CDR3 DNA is TGTGCCAGCAGTTACCAACAGACCTACGAGCAGTACGTC.

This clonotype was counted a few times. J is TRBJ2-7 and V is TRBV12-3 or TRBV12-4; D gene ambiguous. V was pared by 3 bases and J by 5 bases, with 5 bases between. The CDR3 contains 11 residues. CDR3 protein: CASSFYHEQYF. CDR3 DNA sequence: TGTGCCAGCAGTTTTTACCACGAGCAGTACTTC.

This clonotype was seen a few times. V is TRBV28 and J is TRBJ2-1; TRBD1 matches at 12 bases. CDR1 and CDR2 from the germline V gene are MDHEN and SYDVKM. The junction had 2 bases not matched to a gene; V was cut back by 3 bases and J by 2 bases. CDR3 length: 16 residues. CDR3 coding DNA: TGTGCCAGCAGTTTGGGGGACAGGGGGCCCTACAATGAGCAGTTCTTC. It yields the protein CASSLGDRGPYNEQFF.

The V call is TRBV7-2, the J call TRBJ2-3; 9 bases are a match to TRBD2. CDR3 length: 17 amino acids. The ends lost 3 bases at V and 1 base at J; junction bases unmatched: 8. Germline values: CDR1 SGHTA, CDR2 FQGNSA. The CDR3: CASSLGLAGGRTDTQYF. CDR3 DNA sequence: TGTGCCAGCAGCTTGGGCCTTGCGGGGGGGCGCACAGATACGCAGTATTTT.

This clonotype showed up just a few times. The CDR3 DNA reads as TGCGCCAGCAGCTTGGGCCCCGACAGGTTGAACACTGAAGCTTTCTTT. Translated, it gives CASSLGPDRLNTEAFF. J is TRBJ1-1 and V is TRBV5-1; a weak D match, TRBD1 (6 bases). V gave up 0 bases and J gave up 0 bases, with 12 bases separating them. This CDR3 is 16 amino acids long. Germline values: CDR1 SGHRS, CDR2 YFSETQ. Full variable domain (rest looked up from reference TRBV5-1 and TRBJ1-1): KAGVTQTPRYLIKTRGQQVTLSCSPISGHRSVSWYQQTPGQGLQFLFEYFSETQRNKGNFPGRFSGRQFSNSRSEMNVSTLELGDSALYLCASSLGPDRLNTEAFFGQGTRLTVV.

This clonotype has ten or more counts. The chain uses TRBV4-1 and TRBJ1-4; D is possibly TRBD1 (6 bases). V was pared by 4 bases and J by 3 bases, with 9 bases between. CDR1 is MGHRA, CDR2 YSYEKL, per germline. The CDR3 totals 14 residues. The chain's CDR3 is CASSRRQANEKLFF. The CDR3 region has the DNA TGCGCCAGCAGCCGACGACAGGCTAATGAAAAACTGTTTTTT.

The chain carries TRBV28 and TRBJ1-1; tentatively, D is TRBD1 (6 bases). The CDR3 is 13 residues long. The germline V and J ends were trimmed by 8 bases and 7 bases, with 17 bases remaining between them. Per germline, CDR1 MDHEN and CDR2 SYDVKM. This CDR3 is CASRGGGRGEAFF. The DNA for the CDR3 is TGTGCCAGCCGAGGGGGGGGGCGAGGTGAAGCTTTCTTT.

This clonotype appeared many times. The CDR3 sequence: CASSQTGGQPQHF. CDR3 sequence (DNA): TGTGCCAGCAGTCAAACAGGGGGCCAGCCCCAGCATTTT. The chain recombines TRBV6-2 or TRBV6-3 with TRBJ1-5, with 9 bases that match TRBD1. The CDR3 contains 13 residues. The J segment lost 7 bases and the V segment lost 5 bases, leaving 3 bases of the junction unmatched. Germline V gives CDR1 MNHEY, CDR2 SVGEGT.

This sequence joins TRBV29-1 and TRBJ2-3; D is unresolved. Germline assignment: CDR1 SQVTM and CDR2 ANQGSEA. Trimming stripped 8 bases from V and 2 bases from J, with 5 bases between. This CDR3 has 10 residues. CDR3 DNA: TGCAGCTACATCACAGATACGCAGTATTTT. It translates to CSYITDTQYF.

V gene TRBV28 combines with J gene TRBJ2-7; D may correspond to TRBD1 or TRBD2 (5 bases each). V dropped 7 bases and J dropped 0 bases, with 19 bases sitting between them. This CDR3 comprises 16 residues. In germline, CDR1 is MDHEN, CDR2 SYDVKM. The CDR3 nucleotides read TGTGCCAGCACCTCCCAGTCGAAGGGGAGCTCCTACGAGCAGTACTTC. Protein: CASTSQSKGSSYEQYF.

The CDR3 DNA follows: TGTGCCAGCAGCCACACCGGGACTAAAAACACCGGGGAGCTGTTTTTT. Its translation: CASSHTGTKNTGELFF. The chain combines TRBV3-1 with TRBJ2-2; 7 nucleotides line up with TRBD2. Trimming cost V 3 bases and J 2 bases; bases outside gene matches: 6. Germline CDR1 reads LGHDT; CDR2 reads YNNKEL (reference sequence). The CDR3 contains 16 residues.

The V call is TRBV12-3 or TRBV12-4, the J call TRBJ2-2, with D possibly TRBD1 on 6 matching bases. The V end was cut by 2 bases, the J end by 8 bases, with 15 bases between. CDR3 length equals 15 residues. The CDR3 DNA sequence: TGTGCCAGCAGTTTATCATCACAGGGTGCGGGGGAGCTGTTTTTT. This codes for CASSLSSQGAGELFF.

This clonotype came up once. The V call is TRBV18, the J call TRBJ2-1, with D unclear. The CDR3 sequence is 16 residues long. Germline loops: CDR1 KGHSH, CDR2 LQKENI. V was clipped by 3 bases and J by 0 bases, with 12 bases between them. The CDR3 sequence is CASSPRSASSYNEQFF. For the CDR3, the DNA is TGTGCCAGCTCACCTCGGAGCGCCAGCTCCTACAATGAGCAGTTCTTC. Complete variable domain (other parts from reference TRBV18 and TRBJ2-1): NAGVMQNPRHLVRRRGQEARLRCSPMKGHSHVYWYRQLPEEGLKFMVYLQKENIIDESGMPKERFSAEFPKEGPSILRIQQVVRGDSAAYFCASSPRSASSYNEQFFGPGTRLTVL.

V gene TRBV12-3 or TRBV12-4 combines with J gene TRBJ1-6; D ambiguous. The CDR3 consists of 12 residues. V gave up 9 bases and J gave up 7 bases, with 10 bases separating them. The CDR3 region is CASKINNSPLHF. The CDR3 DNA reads TGTGCCAGTAAGATAAACAATTCACCCCTCCACTTT.

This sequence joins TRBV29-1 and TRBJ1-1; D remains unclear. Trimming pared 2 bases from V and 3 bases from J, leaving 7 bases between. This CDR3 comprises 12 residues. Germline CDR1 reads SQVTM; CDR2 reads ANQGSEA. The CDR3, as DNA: TGCAGCGTTGAAAGGTTTGACACTGAAGCTTTCTTT. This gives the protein CSVERFDTEAFF.

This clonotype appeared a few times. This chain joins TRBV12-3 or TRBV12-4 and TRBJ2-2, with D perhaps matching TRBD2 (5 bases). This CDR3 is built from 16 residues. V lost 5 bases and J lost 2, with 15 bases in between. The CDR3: CASSSLLRANTGELFF. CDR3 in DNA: TGTGCCAGCAGTAGCCTCTTGAGGGCTAACACCGGGGAGCTGTTTTTT.

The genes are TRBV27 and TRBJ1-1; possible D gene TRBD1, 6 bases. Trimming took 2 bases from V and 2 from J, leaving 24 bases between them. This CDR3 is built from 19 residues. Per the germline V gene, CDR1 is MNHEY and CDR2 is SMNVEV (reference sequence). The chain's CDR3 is CASSLRGNAGVDLNTEAFF. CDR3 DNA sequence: TGTGCCAGCAGTTTAAGGGGGAATGCAGGGGTCGATCTTAACACTGAAGCTTTCTTT.